The entry below describes one T cell receptor (beta chain). The antigen is not known. This CDR3 contains 15 residues. The ends lost 5 bases at V and 4 bases at J; junction bases unmatched: 8. Germline CDR1 is SGHVS and CDR2 is FNYEAQ. Primers included in the PCR were 60 Vbeta and 13 Jbeta primers. The data were produced by immunoSEQ multiplex PCR, yet TCRdb's version contains in-frame clones alone and is incomplete. Of about 110,000 clones in the sample, roughly 73% were seen once. These data belong to a study of cytomegalovirus exposure and HLA in healthy donors. Findings of the study overall: According to a later analysis, donors in an Asian-associated ancestry cluster reportedly had fewer N-insertions than the roughly 720-donor mean.

The sequenced sample consisted of PBMCs. The receptor was isolated from a woman between 35 and 50 years old in good health and CMV-seropositive. The J gene is TRBJ2-3, the V gene TRBV7-6, with 8 positions matching TRBD1. The CDR3 region is CASSHGQGVADTQYF. The CDR3 coding sequence is TGTGCCAGCAGCCATGGACAGGGTGTAGCAGATACGCAGTATTTT.